This T cell receptor (beta chain) stems from a study of blood T cells in healthy people across ages. A second PCR, run for about 7 to 11 cycles, used a sample-barcoded 5' primer plus a J-beta primer mix. From the 5' RACE reads, TCRdb called clonotypes with MiXCR, one entry per CDR3 protein. The repertoire has roughly 800,000 distinct CDR3 sequences, under 40% of them found once; the top ten carry over 10%. CDR3 length equals 14 residues. Germline V gene data show CDR1 as MGHRA and CDR2 as YSYEKL. Trimming took 0 bases from V and 6 from J, leaving 9 bases between them. The sequence came from a man younger than 35 in good health. This sequence joins TRBV4-1 and TRBJ2-1; D is unclear. The sample comprised blood. DNA for the CDR3: TGCGCCAGCAGCCAAGAGGCGTCTGGCAATGAGCAGTTCTTC. This codes for CASSQEASGNEQFF.